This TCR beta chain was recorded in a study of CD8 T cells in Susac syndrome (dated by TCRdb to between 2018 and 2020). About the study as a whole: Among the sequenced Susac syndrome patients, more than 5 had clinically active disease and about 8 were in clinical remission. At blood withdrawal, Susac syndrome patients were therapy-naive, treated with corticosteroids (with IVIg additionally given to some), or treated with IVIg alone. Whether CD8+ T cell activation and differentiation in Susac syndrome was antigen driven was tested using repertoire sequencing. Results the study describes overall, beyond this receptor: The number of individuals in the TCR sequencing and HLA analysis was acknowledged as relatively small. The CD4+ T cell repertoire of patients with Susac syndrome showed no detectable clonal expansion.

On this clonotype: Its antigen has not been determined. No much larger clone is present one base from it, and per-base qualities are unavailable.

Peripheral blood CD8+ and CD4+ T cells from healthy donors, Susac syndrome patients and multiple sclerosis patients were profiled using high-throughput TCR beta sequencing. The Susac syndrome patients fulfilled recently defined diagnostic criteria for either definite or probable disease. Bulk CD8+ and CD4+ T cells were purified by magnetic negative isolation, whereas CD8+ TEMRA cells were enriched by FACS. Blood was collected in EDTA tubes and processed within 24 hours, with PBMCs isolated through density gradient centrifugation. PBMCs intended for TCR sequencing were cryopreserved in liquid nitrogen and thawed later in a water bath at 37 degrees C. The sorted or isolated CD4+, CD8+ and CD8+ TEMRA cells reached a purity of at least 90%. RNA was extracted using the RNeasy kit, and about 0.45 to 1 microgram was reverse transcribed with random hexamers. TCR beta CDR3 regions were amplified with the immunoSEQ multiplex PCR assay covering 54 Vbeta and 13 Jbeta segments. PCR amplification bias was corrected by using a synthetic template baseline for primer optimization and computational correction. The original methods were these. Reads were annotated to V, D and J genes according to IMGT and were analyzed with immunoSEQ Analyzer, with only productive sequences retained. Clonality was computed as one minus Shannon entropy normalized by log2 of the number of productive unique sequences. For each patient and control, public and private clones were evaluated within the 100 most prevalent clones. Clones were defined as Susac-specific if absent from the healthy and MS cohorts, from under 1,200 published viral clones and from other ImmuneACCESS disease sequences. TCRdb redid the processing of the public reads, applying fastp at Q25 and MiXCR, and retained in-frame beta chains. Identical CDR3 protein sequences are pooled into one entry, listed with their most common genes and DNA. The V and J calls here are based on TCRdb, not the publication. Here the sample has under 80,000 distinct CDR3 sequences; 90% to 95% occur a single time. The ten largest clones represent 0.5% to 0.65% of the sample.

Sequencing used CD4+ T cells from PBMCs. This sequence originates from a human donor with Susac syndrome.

At the DNA level, the sequence is TGTGCCAGCAGTAGGCCAGGGCTTACTCGAGGGGGAGGTGACACTGAAGCTTTCTTT. This yields the protein CASSRPGLTRGGGDTEAFF. This sequence uses TRBV6-1 and TRBJ1-1; perhaps TRBD1 is the D gene, with 6 bases matching. From the cysteine up to the phenylalanine, the CDR3 has a length of 19 residues. Here the CDR3 DNA is all that survives: 57 bases in frame from base 1. Trimming takes 5 bases from V and 3 bases from J, and the germline ends sit 28 bases apart. The germline V gene encodes CDR1 MNHNS and CDR2 SASEGT.